This TCR beta chain appears in the sequencing data of a study of blood T cell repertoires in COVID-19. Study summary: Sample material is recorded as cDNA or gDNA derived from T cells, B-cell-depleted T cells, or PBMCs.

This clone was detected once. The assay was immunoSEQ multiplex PCR, and TCRdb's table has in-frame clones only and misses some. The sample consists of about 100,000 clones, approximately 80% of them appearing once. The CDR3 is 14 amino acids. V was pared by 0 bases and J by 3 bases, with 8 bases between. Germline assignment: CDR1 MNHEY and CDR2 SVGAGI. The chain employs TRBV6-5 and TRBJ1-1; D unclear. The clonotype comes from a man aged 60 to 75 with acute or convalescent COVID-19. Specimen: peripheral blood. The CDR3 DNA reads as TGTGCCAGCAGTTACTCGGCCCCCCACACTGAAGCTTTCTTT. Protein: CASSYSAPHTEAFF.